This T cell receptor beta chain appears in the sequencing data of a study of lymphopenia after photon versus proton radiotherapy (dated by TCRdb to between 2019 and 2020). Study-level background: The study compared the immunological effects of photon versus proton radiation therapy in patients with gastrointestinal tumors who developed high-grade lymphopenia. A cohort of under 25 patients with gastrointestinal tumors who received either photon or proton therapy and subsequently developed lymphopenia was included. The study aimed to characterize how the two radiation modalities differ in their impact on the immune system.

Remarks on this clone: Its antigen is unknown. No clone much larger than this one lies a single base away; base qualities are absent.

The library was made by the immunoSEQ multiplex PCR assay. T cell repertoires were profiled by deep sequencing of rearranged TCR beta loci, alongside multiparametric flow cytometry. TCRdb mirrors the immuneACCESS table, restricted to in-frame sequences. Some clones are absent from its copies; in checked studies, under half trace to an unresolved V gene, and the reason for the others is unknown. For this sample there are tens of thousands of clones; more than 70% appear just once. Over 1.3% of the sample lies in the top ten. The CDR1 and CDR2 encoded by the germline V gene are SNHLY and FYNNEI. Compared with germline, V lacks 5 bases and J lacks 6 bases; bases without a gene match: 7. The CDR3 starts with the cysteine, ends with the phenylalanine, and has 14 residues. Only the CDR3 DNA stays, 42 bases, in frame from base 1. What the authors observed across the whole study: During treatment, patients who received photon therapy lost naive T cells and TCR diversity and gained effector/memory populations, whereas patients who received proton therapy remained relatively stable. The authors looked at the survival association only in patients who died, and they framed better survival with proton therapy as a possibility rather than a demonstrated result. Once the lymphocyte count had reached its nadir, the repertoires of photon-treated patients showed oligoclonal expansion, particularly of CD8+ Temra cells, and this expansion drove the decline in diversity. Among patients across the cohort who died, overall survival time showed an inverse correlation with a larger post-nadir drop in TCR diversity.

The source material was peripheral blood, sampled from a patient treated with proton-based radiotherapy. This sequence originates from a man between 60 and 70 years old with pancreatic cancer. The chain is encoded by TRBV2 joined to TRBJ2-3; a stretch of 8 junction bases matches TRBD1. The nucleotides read TGTGCCAGCAGTCCCTCGACAGGGGAGGATACGCAGTATTTT. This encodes CASSPSTGEDTQYF.